The 29 T cell receptor beta chains listed next were all sequenced from one sample in a study of control samples from healthy donors and cancer patients. The assay was immunoSEQ multiplex PCR, and TCRdb's table has in-frame clones only and misses some. The top ten clones hold roughly a tenth of a sample with about 98,000 clones, about 80% of them seen once. Sequencing was done on a sample of blood. The receptor source for this set is a woman aged 25 to 45 in good health.

The chain employs TRBV25-1 and TRBJ2-7; D is ambiguous. Germline assignment: CDR1 MGHDK and CDR2 SYGVNS. The CDR3 is 14 amino acids. With 6 bases removed from V and 0 bases from J, the gap between germline ends came to 12 bases. CDR3 bases: TGTGCCAGCAGCTCGACTGGCGGCTCCTACGAGCAGTACTTC. This sequence encodes CASSSTGGSYEQYF.

The rearrangement links TRBV7-2 to TRBJ1-6; weak D call: TRBD1 (5 bases). The V gene's germline CDR1 is SGHTA and CDR2 FQGNSA. There are 12 residues in the CDR3. V shed 5 bases and J shed 8 bases, with 7 bases lying between them. CDR3 amino acids: CASSTQDSPLHF. The CDR3 DNA is TGTGCCAGCAGCACACAGGATTCACCCCTCCACTTT.

V is TRBV3-1 (or the pseudogene TRBV3-2) and J is TRBJ2-5; 9 positions agree with TRBD2. The CDR3 sequence is 17 residues long. The J segment lost 2 bases and the V segment lost 4 bases, leaving 11 bases of the junction unmatched. The germline V gene has CDR1 LGHDT and CDR2 YNNKEL (reference sequence). The CDR3 DNA reads as TGTGCCAGCAGCCTGGGCGGGGGGGCCAGAGGACAAGAGACCCAGTACTTC. It encodes CASSLGGGARGQETQYF.

This chain links TRBV6-2 or TRBV6-3 with TRBJ1-5; D not certain. V dropped 2 bases and J dropped 3 bases, with 5 bases sitting between them. The germline V gene encodes CDR1 MNHEY and CDR2 SVGEGT. The length of the CDR3 is 13 residues. DNA for the CDR3: TGTGCCAGCAGTTACAGGGACAATCAGCCCCAGCATTTT. It yields the protein CASSYRDNQPQHF.

The V call is TRBV3-1 (or the pseudogene TRBV3-2), the J call TRBJ2-7; D ambiguous. The CDR3 is 14 residues long. In germline, CDR1 is LGHDT, CDR2 YNNKEL (reference sequence). The V and J ends lost 1 base and 1 base respectively, with 8 bases between them. The CDR3 region is CASSQGYSSYEQYF. CDR3 nucleotides: TGTGCCAGCAGCCAAGGCTACAGTTCCTACGAGCAGTACTTC.

This chain uses TRBV24-1 with TRBJ1-1; D is unclear. CDR1 and CDR2 (germline): KGHDR, SFDVKD. V was clipped by 9 bases and J by 0 bases, with 10 bases between them. This CDR3 has 13 residues. The DNA for the CDR3 is TGTGCCACCGGACGCCCAGTGAACACTGAAGCTTTCTTT. It codes for CATGRPVNTEAFF.

The chain combines TRBV5-1 with TRBJ2-7; D not resolved. CDR1 is SGHRS, CDR2 YFSETQ, per germline. The CDR3 length is 14 residues. Trimming removed 5 bases at V and 2 bases at J, with 14 bases between. The CDR3 nucleotides read TGCGCCAGCAGTTCTGGCTGGAATCCCTACGAGCAGTACTTC. Protein sequence: CASSSGWNPYEQYF. Together with reference TRBV5-1 and TRBJ2-7, the CDR3 gives the full variable domain: KAGVTQTPRYLIKTRGQQVTLSCSPISGHRSVSWYQQTPGQGLQFLFEYFSETQRNKGNFPGRFSGRQFSNSRSEMNVSTLELGDSALYLCASSSGWNPYEQYFGPGTRLTVT.

The chain employs TRBV4-3 and TRBJ2-3, with D possibly TRBD1 on 5 matching bases. The ends were cut back, 1 base at V and 0 bases at J, with 11 bases in the middle. The length of the CDR3 is 16 residues. Germline CDR1 reads LGHNA; CDR2 reads YSLEER. The CDR3 loop reads CASSQGGASSTDTQYF. The CDR3 DNA reads as TGCGCCAGCAGCCAAGGTGGGGCCTCTAGCACAGATACGCAGTATTTT.

V and J are TRBV6-1 and TRBJ1-2; TRBD1 agrees at 7 bases. This CDR3 comprises 16 residues. The J segment lost 4 bases and the V segment lost 4 bases, leaving 12 bases of the junction unmatched. Germline V gene sequence: CDR1 MNHNS, CDR2 SASEGT. The CDR3 DNA is TGTGCCAGCAGTGTACGAAGACCCGGGACAGTCTATGGCTACACCTTC. Amino acid sequence: CASSVRRPGTVYGYTF.

The rearrangement links TRBV11-2 to TRBJ2-3, with 10 bases lining up with TRBD2. The CDR3 contains 15 residues. The J segment lost 0 bases and the V segment lost 6 bases, leaving 3 bases of the junction unmatched. Per germline, CDR1 SGHAT and CDR2 FQNNGV. CDR3 nucleotides: TGTGCCAGCAGTACTAGCGGGGACAGCACAGATACGCAGTATTTT. Its protein product is CASSTSGDSTDTQYF.

The V and J genes are TRBV18 and TRBJ1-1, with TRBD1 identical over 7 bases. Germline trimming cut 3 bases from V and 1 base from J; bases unmatched to any gene: 2. The CDR3 has 14 amino acids. Germline V gives CDR1 KGHSH, CDR2 LQKENI. The CDR3 here is CASSPGQQNTEAFF. The CDR3 DNA follows: TGTGCCAGCTCACCGGGACAGCAGAACACTGAAGCTTTCTTT.

The CDR3 sequence: CASSRGTGSTDTQYF. The CDR3 DNA follows: TGTGCCAGCTCACGCGGGACAGGTAGCACAGATACGCAGTATTTT. This chain uses TRBV18 with TRBJ2-3; 8 positions agree with TRBD1. CDR3 size: 15 residues. Germline CDR1 and CDR2: KGHSH and LQKENI. With 4 bases clipped from V and 0 bases from J, the junction kept 3 bases outside the gene matches.

The chain has TRBV30 and TRBJ1-2; tentative D call: TRBD1 (5 bases). V lost 1 base to trimming and J lost 6 bases, with 12 bases between them. CDR3 size: 13 residues. Germline V gene lookup returns CDR1 GTSNPN and CDR2 SVGIG (reference sequence). The CDR3 sequence: CAWSGRGDHGYTF. Written as DNA, the CDR3 is TGTGCCTGGAGTGGCCGGGGGGACCATGGCTACACCTTC.

The J gene is TRBJ1-5, the V gene TRBV20-1; D perhaps matches TRBD1 (5 bases). The V end was cut by 3 bases, the J end by 6 bases, with 18 bases between. CDR3 size: 15 residues. Per the germline V gene, CDR1 is DFQATT and CDR2 is SNEGSKA (reference sequence). The CDR3 sequence is CSASVWGGESQPQHF. The CDR3 coding sequence is TGCAGTGCTAGTGTCTGGGGGGGAGAGAGTCAGCCCCAGCATTTT.

The chain joins TRBV5-1 to TRBJ2-2; possible D gene TRBD1, 5 bases. V lost 0 bases, J lost 0 bases, and 9 bases lay in between. The CDR3 has 16 residues. CDR1 is SGHRS, CDR2 YFSETQ, per germline. The CDR3 nucleotides read TGCGCCAGCAGCTTGGGAAGGGGCGCGAACACCGGGGAGCTGTTTTTT. It encodes CASSLGRGANTGELFF.

This chain connects TRBV5-5 to TRBJ1-2; D is undetermined. V lost 4 bases to trimming and J lost 8 bases, with 12 bases between them. This CDR3 is 12 amino acids long. Germline CDR1 is SGHKS and CDR2 is YYEKEE (reference sequence). The CDR3 region is CASSRGGEGYTF. The CDR3 nucleotides read TGTGCCAGCAGCCGTGGCGGGGAAGGCTACACCTTC.

This clone was detected only once. Other nucleotide sequences in the sample specify the same CDR3. The rearrangement uses TRBV5-1 and TRBJ2-5, with 10 bases aligning to TRBD2. V lost 4 bases and J lost 5; bases outside the gene matches: 2. CDR3 length: 13 residues. The germline CDR1 and CDR2 sequences are SGHRS and YFSETQ. This chain's CDR3 is CASSLAGVETQYF. DNA of the CDR3: TGCGCCAGCAGCCTAGCGGGGGTGGAGACCCAGTACTTC.

This clone was seen a single time. The V call is TRBV19, the J call TRBJ1-1; D is perhaps TRBD1 (5 bases). CDR3 size: 12 residues. Trimming took off 4 bases at V and 10 bases at J, with 13 bases between the two ends. Germline V gene lookup returns CDR1 LNHDA and CDR2 SQIVND (reference sequence). The CDR3 DNA is TGTGCCAGTAGTACAGGGCCAGCCCGAGCTTTCTTT. It translates to CASSTGPARAFF.

The J gene is TRBJ2-7, the V gene TRBV30, with a weak D call TRBD1 (6 bases). Germline V gene lookup returns CDR1 GTSNPN and CDR2 SVGIG (reference sequence). The V end lost 8 bases, the J end lost 2 bases, and 13 bases lay between the germline ends. The CDR3 is 12 amino acids. The CDR3 DNA is TGTGCCCAACGAAAGGGGGCCTACGAGCAGTACTTC. It translates to CAQRKGAYEQYF.

This clone occurred a few times. The CDR3: CASSYGRVGYTF. CDR3 in DNA: TGTGCCAGCAGTTACGGCAGGGTGGGCTACACCTTC. J is TRBJ1-2 and V is TRBV6-6; perhaps TRBD1 as D (5 bases). The ends were cut back, 2 bases at V and 8 bases at J, with 9 bases in the middle. The CDR3 consists of 12 residues. Germline V gene data show CDR1 as MNHNY and CDR2 as SVGAGI (reference sequence).

The V and J genes are TRBV5-6 and TRBJ2-2; possibly TRBD1 for D (6 bases). CDR1 SGHDT and CDR2 YYEEEE come from the germline V gene. Trimming left V 4 bases short and J 1 base short, with 11 bases between. The CDR3 is 15 amino acids. The CDR3, as DNA: TGTGCCAGCAGCCGTAAGGACAGGAACACCGGGGAGCTGTTTTTT. Its translation: CASSRKDRNTGELFF. Full variable domain (outside the CDR3, taken from reference TRBV5-6 and TRBJ2-2): DAGVTQSPTHLIKTRGQQVTLRCSPKSGHDTVSWYQQALGQGPQFIFQYYEEEERQRGNFPDRFSGHQFPNYSSELNVNALLLGDSALYLCASSRKDRNTGELFFGEGSRLTVL.

The chain couples TRBV6-1 to TRBJ2-3, with a tentative D call TRBD2 (7 bases). V dropped 3 bases and J dropped 5 bases, with 15 bases sitting between them. The germline CDR1 and CDR2 sequences are MNHNS and SASEGT. This CDR3 is built from 15 residues. The CDR3 region is CASSERGPRIDTQYF. CDR3 sequence (DNA): TGTGCCAGCAGTGAGCGGGGGCCTCGTATAGATACGCAGTATTTT.

The V gene is TRBV9, the J gene TRBJ2-2, with TRBD2 matching over 10 bases. Losses at the gene ends were 4 bases for V and 4 bases for J; bases not matched to a gene: 13. Germline CDR1 and CDR2: SGDLS and YYNGEE. CDR3 length equals 18 residues. The CDR3 protein is CASSRLGIAGGPTGELFF. The DNA for the CDR3 is TGTGCCAGCAGCCGCCTCGGGATAGCGGGGGGTCCCACCGGGGAGCTGTTTTTT.

The gene calls are TRBV11-2 and TRBJ1-4; D remains ambiguous. In germline, CDR1 is SGHAT, CDR2 FQNNGV. V lost 1 base to trimming and J lost 7 bases, with 16 bases between them. CDR3 length equals 16 residues. The DNA of the CDR3 is TGTGCCAGCAGCTTAGCCTCTCGAGGAGGGAGTGAAAAACTGTTTTTT. It encodes CASSLASRGGSEKLFF.

This clone is classed as medium-sized (0.01 to 0.1%). The sample contains more than one DNA sequence encoding this CDR3. The chain joins TRBV6-4 to TRBJ2-3, with TRBD2 matching 11 bases. Germline trimming cut 3 bases from V and 4 bases from J; bases unmatched to any gene: 0. Germline CDR1 and CDR2: MRHNA and SNTAGT. The CDR3 consists of 14 residues. This chain's CDR3 is CASSDSGGADTQYF. The CDR3, as DNA: TGTGCCAGCAGTGATAGCGGGGGGGCAGATACGCAGTATTTT.

The chain combines TRBV7-2 with TRBJ2-7; 7 bases align to TRBD2. Trimming cost V 1 base and J 3 bases; bases outside gene matches: 6. Germline CDR1 SGHTA, CDR2 FQGNSA. The CDR3 loop spans 15 amino acids. The CDR3 DNA reads as TGTGCCAGCAGCTTAGGCGGGAGCCTTGGCTACGAGCAGTACTTC. Its protein product is CASSLGGSLGYEQYF.

This clone occurred a few times. V and J are TRBV9 and TRBJ1-6; no definite D call. Germline CDR1 is SGDLS and CDR2 is YYNGEE. Trimming cost V 1 base and J 5 bases, with 4 bases left between them. CDR3 size: 13 residues. The CDR3 DNA is TGTGCCAGCAGCGTACAGGATAATTCACCCCTCCACTTT. Protein sequence: CASSVQDNSPLHF.

The chain couples TRBV30 to TRBJ1-6; 7 positions agree with TRBD1. CDR1 GTSNPN and CDR2 SVGIG come from the germline V gene (reference sequence). The CDR3 consists of 13 residues. With V trimmed by 2 bases and J by 10 bases, 5 bases remained unmatched. The CDR3 DNA follows: TGTGCCTGGAGTACAGGGGAGGAATCACCCCTCCACTTT. Translation gives CAWSTGEESPLHF.

This clone was seen a single time. This rearrangement joins TRBV5-4 to TRBJ2-5, with D maybe TRBD2 (5 bases). Deletions cut 4 bases from V and 3 bases from J, with 16 bases between. The CDR3 loop spans 15 amino acids. Germline CDR1 and CDR2: SGHNT and YYREEE (reference sequence). The CDR3 coding sequence is TGTGCCAGCAGCCCCCCCAGCGGCCCCGAAGAGACCCAGTACTTC. This translates into CASSPPSGPEETQYF.